Listed here are 6 T cell receptor beta chains from one sample, sequenced in a study of spatial heterogeneity in lung cancer. The antigens these receptors bind are not known. TCRdb redid the calling of the 5' RACE reads with MiXCR, one entry per CDR3 protein. In the table there are 1,500 or so distinct CDR3 sequences, approximately 10% of which are singletons. Study observations and caveats: Tracking of tumor mutation counts was seen in expanded intratumoral alpha and beta TCR counts.

This sample's time point: sample taken at primary tumor resection. This specimen consisted of lung tumor tissue, obtained at surgery. The receptors were sampled from a female donor with early-stage non-small cell lung cancer.

A word on this clonotype: A read error may explain this, as a much larger clone is one base away. Without the conserved terminal phenylalanine or tryptophan, this CDR3 likely stems from a read error. For a library built for alpha chains, this beta chain is a stray read; little rests on its size. This chain connects TRBV25-1 to TRBJ2-7, with TRBD2 as a possible D gene (5 bases). V lost 3 bases and J lost 3, with 12 bases in between. The CDR3 runs to 14 residues. Germline V CDR1 and CDR2: MGHDK, SYGVNS. The CDR3 here is CASSEISGVYEQYL. The CDR3 DNA follows: TGTGCCAGCAGTGAGATAAGCGGTGTCTACGAGCAGTACTTA.

As for this clonotype: Since it is a stray read in a library aimed at alpha chains, this beta chain has a size that is not meaningful. The gene calls are TRBV7-2 and TRBJ2-7, with D perhaps assigned TRBD1 or TRBD2 (5 bases each). Germline CDR1 is SGHTA and CDR2 is FQGNSA. This CDR3 is 14 amino acids long. V dropped 7 bases and J dropped 4 bases, with 17 bases sitting between them. The CDR3 loop is CASTRSVGEYEQYF. As DNA, the CDR3 is TGTGCCAGCACCCGATCGGTGGGGGAATACGAGCAGTACTTC.

About this clonotype: Since it is a stray read in a library aimed at alpha chains, this beta chain has a size that is not meaningful. This sequence joins TRBV9 and TRBJ2-7; 7 nucleotides align to TRBD2. Per the germline V gene, CDR1 is SGDLS and CDR2 is YYNGEE. Unmatched junction bases numbered 12, after V lost 5 bases and J lost 4 bases. The CDR3 is 15 residues long. The CDR3 DNA is TGTGCCAGCAGTGAGGCTAGCGGTAATTTATACGAGCAGTACTTC. This translates into CASSEASGNLYEQYF.

Within the sample, this clonotype is medium-sized. This beta chain is a stray sequence in a library constructed for alpha chains; its clone size is not meaningful. The V call is TRBV24-1, the J call TRBJ2-1, with 10 bases identical to TRBD2. After removal of 5 bases from V and 7 bases from J, the junction contained 13 bases not matched to a gene. CDR1 is KGHDR and CDR2 is SFDVKD in the germline V gene. CDR3 length: 17 amino acids. CDR3 DNA sequence: TGTGCCACCAGTGCTAGCGGGGGAAGTCGTGGTACGAATGAGCAGTTCTTC. Residues: CATSASGGSRGTNEQFF.

Turning to this clonotype: A library prepared for alpha chains yielded this beta chain as an off-target read; its size is of little meaning. This chain uses TRBV28 with TRBJ2-3, with D perhaps matching TRBD2 (5 bases). The germline V gene encodes CDR1 MDHEN and CDR2 SYDVKM. This CDR3 has 11 amino acids. V gave up 4 bases and J gave up 8 bases, with 7 bases separating them. DNA for the CDR3: TGTGCCAGCAGTTCCGGGGTTACGCAGTATTTT. The encoded protein is CASSSGVTQYF.

This clonotype rates as medium-sized. A library made for alpha chains picked up this beta chain off target, so its size means little. The gene calls are TRBV7-9 and TRBJ2-7, with 8 bases fitting TRBD2. The CDR3 contains 14 residues. Germline loops: CDR1 SEHNR, CDR2 FQNEAQ (reference sequence). V was clipped by 0 bases and J by 4 bases; unmatched bases: 2. In nucleotides, the CDR3 is TGTGCCAGCAGCTTAGCAGCGGGAGTGTACGAGCAGTACTTC. Protein product: CASSLAAGVYEQYF.